The entry that follows covers one TCR beta chain sequence. Its specificity is not known. Time point: blood from clinic visit 5 months post-surgery; TSC patient then seizure free. Only cases whose brain tissue showed the highest T cell transcript signatures were sequenced. Before surgery, patients took at least one anti-epileptic drug. V was shortened by 0 bases and J by 5 bases, with 10 bases between the two germline ends. In germline, CDR1 is MNHEY, CDR2 SVGAGI. The CDR3 runs 15 residues. The data stem from a study of brain T cells in children with intractable seizures. Notes on the study in general: Patients' HCMV serostatus was unknown; virus specificity rests on CDR3 similarity alone. Absence of clones before surgery may stem from lower sequencing depth.

The table came from immunoSEQ multiplex PCR; TCRdb's copy has only in-frame clones and leaves some out. The repertoire consists of a few hundred thousand clones, with 85% to 95% occurring once and the leading ten covering 5% to 7%. This clonotype was sampled from a boy less than two years old with tuberous sclerosis and intractable seizures. The chain has TRBV6-5 and TRBJ1-4; D might be TRBD1 (5 bases). The sequencing here drew on peripheral blood, taken about 5 months after surgery. This chain's CDR3 is CASSYSGHPNEKLFF. The DNA of the CDR3 is TGTGCCAGCAGTTACTCCGGACACCCAAATGAAAAACTGTTTTTT.